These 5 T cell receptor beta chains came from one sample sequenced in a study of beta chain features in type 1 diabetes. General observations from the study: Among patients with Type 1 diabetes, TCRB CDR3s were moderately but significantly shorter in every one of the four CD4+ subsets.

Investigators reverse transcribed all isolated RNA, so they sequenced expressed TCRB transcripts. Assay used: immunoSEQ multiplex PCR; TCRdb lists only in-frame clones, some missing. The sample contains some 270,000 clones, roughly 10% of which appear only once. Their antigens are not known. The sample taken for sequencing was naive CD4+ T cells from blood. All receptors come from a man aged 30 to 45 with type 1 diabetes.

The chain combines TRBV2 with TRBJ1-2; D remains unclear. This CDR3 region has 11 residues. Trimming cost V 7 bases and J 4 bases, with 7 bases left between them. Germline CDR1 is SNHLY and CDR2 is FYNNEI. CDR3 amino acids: CASTPGYGYTF. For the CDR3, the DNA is TGTGCCAGCACCCCCGGCTATGGCTACACCTTC. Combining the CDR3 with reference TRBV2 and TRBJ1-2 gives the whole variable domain EPEVTQTPSHQVTQMGQEVILRCVPISNHLYFYWYRQILGQKVEFLVSFYNNEISEKSEIFDDQFSVERPDGSNFTLKIRSTKLEDSAMYFCASTPGYGYTFGSGTRLTVV.

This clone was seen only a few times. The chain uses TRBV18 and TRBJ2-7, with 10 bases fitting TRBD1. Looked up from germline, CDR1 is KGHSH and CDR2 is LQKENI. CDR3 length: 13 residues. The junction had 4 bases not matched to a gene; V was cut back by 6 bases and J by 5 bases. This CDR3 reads CASSPGTGDEQYF. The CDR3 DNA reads TGTGCCAGCTCCCCCGGGACAGGGGACGAGCAGTACTTC.

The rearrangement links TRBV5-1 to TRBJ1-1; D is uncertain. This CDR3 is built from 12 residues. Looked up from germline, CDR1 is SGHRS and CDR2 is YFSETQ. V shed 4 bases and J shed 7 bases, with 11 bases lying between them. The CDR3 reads CASSIENGEAFF. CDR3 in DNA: TGCGCCAGCAGCATTGAGAACGGTGAAGCTTTCTTT.

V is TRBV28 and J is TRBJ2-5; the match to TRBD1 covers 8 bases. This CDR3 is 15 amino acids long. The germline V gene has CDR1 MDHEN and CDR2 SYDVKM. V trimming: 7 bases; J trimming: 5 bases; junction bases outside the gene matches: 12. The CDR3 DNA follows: TGTGCCAGCACCCCACCAGGGGGCCCCAGGGAGACCCAGTACTTC. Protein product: CASTPPGGPRETQYF.

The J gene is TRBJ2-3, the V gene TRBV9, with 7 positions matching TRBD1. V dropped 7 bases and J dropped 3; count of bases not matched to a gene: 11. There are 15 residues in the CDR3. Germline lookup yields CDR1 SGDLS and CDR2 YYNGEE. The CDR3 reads CASGERPDRTDTQYF. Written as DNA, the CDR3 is TGTGCCAGCGGCGAGAGGCCGGACAGGACAGATACGCAGTATTTT.